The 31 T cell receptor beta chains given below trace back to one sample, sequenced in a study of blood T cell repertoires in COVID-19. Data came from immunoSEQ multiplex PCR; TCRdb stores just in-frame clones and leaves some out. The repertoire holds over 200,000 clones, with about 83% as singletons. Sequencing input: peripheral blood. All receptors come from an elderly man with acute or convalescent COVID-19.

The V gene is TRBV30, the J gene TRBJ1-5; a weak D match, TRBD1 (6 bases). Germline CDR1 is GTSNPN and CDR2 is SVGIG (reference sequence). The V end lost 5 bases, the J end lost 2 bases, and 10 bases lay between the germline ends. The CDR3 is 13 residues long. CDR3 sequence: CAWGTQGNQPQHF. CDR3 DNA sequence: TGTGCCTGGGGGACACAAGGCAATCAGCCCCAGCATTTT.

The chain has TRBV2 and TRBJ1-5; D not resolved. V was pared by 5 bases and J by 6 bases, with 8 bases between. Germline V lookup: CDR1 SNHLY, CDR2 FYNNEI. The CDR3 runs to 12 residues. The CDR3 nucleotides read TGTGCCAGCAGTTTGGGAGGTCAGCCCCAGCATTTT. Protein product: CASSLGGQPQHF.

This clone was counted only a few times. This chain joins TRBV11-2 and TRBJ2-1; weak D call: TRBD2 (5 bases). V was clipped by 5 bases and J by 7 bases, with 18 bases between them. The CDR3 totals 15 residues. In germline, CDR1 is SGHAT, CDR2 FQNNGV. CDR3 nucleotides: TGTGCCAGCAGCCCGACTATTGGGGTTAGGAATGAGCAGTTCTTC. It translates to CASSPTIGVRNEQFF.

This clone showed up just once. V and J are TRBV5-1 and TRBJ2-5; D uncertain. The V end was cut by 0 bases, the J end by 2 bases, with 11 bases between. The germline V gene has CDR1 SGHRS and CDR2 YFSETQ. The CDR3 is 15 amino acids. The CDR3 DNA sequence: TGCGCCAGCAGCTTGGTGGCAATGAATCAAGAGACCCAGTACTTC. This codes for CASSLVAMNQETQYF.

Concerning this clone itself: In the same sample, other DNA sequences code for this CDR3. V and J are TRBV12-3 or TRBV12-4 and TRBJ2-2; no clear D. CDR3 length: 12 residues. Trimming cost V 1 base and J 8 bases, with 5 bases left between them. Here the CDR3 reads CASSLVAGELFF. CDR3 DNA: TGTGCCAGCAGTTTAGTTGCGGGGGAGCTGTTTTTT.

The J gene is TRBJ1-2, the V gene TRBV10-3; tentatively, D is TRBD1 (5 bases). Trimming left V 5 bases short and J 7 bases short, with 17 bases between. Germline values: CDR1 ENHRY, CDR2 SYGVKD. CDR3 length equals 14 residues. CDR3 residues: CAISKDTGYPGYTF. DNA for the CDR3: TGTGCCATCAGTAAGGATACAGGATATCCTGGCTACACCTTC.

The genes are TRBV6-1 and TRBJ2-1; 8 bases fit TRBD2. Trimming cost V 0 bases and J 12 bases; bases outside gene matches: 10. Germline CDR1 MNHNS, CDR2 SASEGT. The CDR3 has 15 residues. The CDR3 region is CASSEAVTVGTRQFF. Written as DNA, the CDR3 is TGTGCCAGCAGTGAAGCGGTTACAGTCGGGACTAGGCAGTTCTTC.

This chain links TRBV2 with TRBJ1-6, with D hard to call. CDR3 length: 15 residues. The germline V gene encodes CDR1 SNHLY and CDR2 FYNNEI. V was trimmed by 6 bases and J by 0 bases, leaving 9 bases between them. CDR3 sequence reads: CASRKESSYNSPLHF. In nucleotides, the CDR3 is TGTGCCAGCAGAAAAGAGAGCTCCTATAATTCACCCCTCCACTTT.

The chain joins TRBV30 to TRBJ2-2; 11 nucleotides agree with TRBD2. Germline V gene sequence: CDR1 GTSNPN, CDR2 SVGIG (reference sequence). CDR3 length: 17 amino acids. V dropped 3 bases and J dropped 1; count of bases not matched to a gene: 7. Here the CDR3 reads CAWRGGTSGRNTGELFF. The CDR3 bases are TGTGCCTGGAGGGGAGGAACTAGCGGGAGGAACACCGGGGAGCTGTTTTTT. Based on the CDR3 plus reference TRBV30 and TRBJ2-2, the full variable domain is SQTIHQWPATLVQPVGSPLSLECTVEGTSNPNLYWYRQAAGRGLQLLFYSVGIGQISSEVPQNLSASRPQDRQFILSSKKLLLSDSGFYLCAWRGGTSGRNTGELFFGEGSRLTVL.

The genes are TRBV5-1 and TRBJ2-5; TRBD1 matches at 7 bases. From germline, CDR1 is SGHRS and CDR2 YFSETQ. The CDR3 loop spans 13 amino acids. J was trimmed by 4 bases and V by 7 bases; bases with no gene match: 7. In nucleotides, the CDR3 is TGCGCCAGCGGTACAGGGGATGGAGAGACCCAGTACTTC. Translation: CASGTGDGETQYF.

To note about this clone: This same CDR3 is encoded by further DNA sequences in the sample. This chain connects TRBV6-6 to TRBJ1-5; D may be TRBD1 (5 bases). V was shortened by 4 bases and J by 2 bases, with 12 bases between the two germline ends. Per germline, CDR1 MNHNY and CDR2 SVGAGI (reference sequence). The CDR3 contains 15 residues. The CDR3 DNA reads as TGTGCCAGCAGTTCCCCGGGGGGAGGCAATCAGCCCCAGCATTTT. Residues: CASSSPGGGNQPQHF.

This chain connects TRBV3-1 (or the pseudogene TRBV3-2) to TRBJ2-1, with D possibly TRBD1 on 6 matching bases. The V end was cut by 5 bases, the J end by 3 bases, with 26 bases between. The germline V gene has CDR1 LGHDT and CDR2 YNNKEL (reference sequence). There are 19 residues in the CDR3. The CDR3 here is CASSSGTPGLAMVYNEQFF. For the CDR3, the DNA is TGTGCCAGCAGCTCCGGGACACCTGGTTTAGCGATGGTCTACAATGAGCAGTTCTTC.

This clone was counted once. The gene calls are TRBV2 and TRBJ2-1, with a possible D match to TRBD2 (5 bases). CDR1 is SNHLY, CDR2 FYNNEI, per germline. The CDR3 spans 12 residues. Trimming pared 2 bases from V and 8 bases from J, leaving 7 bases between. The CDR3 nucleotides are TGTGCCAGCAGTGAAACTAGGTATGAGCAGTTCTTC. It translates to CASSETRYEQFF.

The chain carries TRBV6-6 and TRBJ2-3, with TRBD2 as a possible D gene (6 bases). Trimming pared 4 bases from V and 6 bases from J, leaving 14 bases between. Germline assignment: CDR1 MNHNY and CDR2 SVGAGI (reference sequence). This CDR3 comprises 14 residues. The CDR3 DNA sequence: TGTGCCAGCAGTTTATCCTTAGCGGCCGATACGCAGTATTTT. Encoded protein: CASSLSLAADTQYF.

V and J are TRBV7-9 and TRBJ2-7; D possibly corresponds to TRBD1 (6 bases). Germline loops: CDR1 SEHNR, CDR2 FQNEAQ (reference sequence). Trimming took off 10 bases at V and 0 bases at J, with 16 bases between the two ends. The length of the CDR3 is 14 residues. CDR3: CAIPQGPRSYEQYF. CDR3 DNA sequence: TGTGCCATCCCACAGGGACCCCGCTCCTACGAGCAGTACTTC. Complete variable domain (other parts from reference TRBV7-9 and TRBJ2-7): DTGVSQNPRHKITKRGQNVTFRCDPISEHNRLYWYRQTLGQGPEFLTYFQNEAQLEKSRLLSDRFSAERPKGSFSTLEIQRTEQGDSAMYLCAIPQGPRSYEQYFGPGTRLTVT.

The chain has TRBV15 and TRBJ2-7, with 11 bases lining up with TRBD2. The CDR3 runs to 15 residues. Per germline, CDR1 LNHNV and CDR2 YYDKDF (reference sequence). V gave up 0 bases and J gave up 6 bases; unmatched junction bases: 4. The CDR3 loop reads CATSRDPLAGAEQYF. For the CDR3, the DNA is TGTGCCACCAGCAGAGATCCACTAGCGGGAGCCGAGCAGTACTTC. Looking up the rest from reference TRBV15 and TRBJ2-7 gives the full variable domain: DAMVIQNPRYQVTQFGKPVTLSCSQTLNHNVMYWYQQKSSQAPKLLFHYYDKDFNNEADTPDNFQSRRPNTSFCFLDIRSPGLGDTAMYLCATSRDPLAGAEQYFGPGTRLTVT.

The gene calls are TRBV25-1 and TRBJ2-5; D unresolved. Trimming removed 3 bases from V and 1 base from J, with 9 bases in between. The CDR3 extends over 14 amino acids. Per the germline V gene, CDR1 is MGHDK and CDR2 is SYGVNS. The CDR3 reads CASSDPSGQETQYF. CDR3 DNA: TGTGCCAGCAGTGACCCTTCGGGCCAAGAGACCCAGTACTTC.

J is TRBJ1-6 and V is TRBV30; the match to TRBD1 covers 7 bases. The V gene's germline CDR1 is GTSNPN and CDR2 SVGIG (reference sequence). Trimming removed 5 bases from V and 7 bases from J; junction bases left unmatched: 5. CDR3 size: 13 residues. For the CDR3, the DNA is TGTGCCTGGGGGGGACAGATCAATTCACCCCTCCACTTT. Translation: CAWGGQINSPLHF.

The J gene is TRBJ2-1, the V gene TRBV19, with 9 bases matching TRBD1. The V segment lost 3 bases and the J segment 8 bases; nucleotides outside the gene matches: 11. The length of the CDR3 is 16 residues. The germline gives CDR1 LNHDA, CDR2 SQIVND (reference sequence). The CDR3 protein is CASSIRGTGPRDEQFF. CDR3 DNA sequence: TGTGCCAGTAGTATCCGCGGGACAGGGCCTAGGGATGAGCAGTTCTTC. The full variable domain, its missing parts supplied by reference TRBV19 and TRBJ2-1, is DGGITQSPKYLFRKEGQNVTLSCEQNLNHDAMYWYRQDPGQGLRLIYYSQIVNDFQKGDIAEGYSVSREKKESFPLTVTSAQKNPTAFYLCASSIRGTGPRDEQFFGPGTRLTVL.

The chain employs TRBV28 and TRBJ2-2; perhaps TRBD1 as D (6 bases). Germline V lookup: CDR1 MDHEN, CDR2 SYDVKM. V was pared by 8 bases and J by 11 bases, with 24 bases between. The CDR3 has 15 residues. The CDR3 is CASQIGTRGSIELFF. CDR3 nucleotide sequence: TGTGCCAGCCAAATCGGGACAAGGGGATCTATTGAGCTGTTTTTT.

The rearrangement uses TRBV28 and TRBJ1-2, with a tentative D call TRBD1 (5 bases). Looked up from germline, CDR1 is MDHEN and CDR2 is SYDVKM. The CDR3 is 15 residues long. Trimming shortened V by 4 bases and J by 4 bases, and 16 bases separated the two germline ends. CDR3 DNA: TGTGCCAGCAGTTCATCAACGGGGGGTATCTATGGCTACACCTTC. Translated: CASSSSTGGIYGYTF.

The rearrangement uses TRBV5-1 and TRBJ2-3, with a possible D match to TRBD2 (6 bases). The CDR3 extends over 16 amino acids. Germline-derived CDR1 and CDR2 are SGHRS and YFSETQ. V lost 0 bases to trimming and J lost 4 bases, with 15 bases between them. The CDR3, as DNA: TGCGCCAGCAGCTTGGTGGACTACCGTTCGGCAGATACGCAGTATTTT. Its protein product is CASSLVDYRSADTQYF.

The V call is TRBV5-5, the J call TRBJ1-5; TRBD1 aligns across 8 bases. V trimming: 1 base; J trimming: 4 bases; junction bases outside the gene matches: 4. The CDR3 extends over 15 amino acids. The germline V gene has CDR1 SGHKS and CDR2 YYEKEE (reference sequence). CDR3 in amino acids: CASSLQGAVNQPQHF. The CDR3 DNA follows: TGTGCCAGCAGCTTGCAGGGGGCGGTTAATCAGCCCCAGCATTTT.

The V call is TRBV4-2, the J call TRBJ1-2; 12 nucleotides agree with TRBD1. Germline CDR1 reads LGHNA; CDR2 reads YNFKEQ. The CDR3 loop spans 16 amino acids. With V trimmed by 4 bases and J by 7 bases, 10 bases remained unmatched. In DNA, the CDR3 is TGTGCCAGCAGCCCACGAGGGACAGGGGGCGGAATTGGCTACACCTTC. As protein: CASSPRGTGGGIGYTF.

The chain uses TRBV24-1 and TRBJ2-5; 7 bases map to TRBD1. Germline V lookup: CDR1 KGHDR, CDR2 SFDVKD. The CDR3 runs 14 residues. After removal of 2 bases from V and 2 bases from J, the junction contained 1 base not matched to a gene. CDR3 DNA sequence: TGTGCCACCAGTGATTGGACAGGTCAAGAGACCCAGTACTTC. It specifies CATSDWTGQETQYF.

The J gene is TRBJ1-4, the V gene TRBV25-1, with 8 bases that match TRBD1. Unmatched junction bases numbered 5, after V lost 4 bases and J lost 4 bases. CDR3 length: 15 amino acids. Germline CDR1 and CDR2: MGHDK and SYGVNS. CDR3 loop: CASSASTGVNEKLFF. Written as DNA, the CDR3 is TGTGCCAGCAGTGCATCGACAGGGGTTAATGAAAAACTGTTTTTT. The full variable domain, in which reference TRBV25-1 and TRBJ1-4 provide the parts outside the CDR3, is EADIYQTPRYLVIGTGKKITLECSQTMGHDKMYWYQQDPGMELHLIHYSYGVNSTEKGDLSSESTVSRIRTEHFPLTLESARPSHTSQYLCASSASTGVNEKLFFGSGTQLSVL.

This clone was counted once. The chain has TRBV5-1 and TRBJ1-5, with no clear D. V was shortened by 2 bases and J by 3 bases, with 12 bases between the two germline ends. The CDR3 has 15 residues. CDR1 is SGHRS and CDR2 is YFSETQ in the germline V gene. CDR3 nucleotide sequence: TGCGCCAGCAGCTTAGAGGGCTCTAACAATCAGCCCCAGCATTTT. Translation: CASSLEGSNNQPQHF. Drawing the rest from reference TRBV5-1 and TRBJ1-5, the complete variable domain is KAGVTQTPRYLIKTRGQQVTLSCSPISGHRSVSWYQQTPGQGLQFLFEYFSETQRNKGNFPGRFSGRQFSNSRSEMNVSTLELGDSALYLCASSLEGSNNQPQHFGDGTRLSIL.

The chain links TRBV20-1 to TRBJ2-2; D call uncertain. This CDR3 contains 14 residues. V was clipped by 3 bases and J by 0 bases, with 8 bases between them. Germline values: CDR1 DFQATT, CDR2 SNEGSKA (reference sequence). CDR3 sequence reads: CSASMAANTGELFF. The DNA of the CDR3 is TGCAGTGCTAGTATGGCAGCGAACACCGGGGAGCTGTTTTTT.

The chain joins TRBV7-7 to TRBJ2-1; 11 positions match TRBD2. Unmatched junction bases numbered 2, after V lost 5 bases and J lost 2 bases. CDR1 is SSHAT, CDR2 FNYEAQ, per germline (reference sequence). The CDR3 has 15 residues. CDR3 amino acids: CASSTGLAAYNEQFF. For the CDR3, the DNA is TGTGCCAGCAGCACGGGACTAGCGGCCTACAATGAGCAGTTCTTC.

The CDR3 loop reads CAWSLTGQGLASGNTIYF. The DNA of the CDR3 is TGTGCCTGGAGTCTAACGGGACAGGGTCTTGCGTCTGGAAACACCATATATTTT. The rearrangement uses TRBV30 and TRBJ1-3, with TRBD1 matching over 9 bases. The CDR3 spans 18 residues. Germline values: CDR1 GTSNPN, CDR2 SVGIG (reference sequence). V trimming: 2 bases; J trimming: 1 base; junction bases outside the gene matches: 12.

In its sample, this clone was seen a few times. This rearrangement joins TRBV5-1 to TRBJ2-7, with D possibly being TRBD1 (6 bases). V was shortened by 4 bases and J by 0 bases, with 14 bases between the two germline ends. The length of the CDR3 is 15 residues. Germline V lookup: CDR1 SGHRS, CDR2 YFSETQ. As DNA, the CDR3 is TGCGCCAGCAGCCTCCGGGACACTTTCTCCTACGAGCAGTACTTC. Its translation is CASSLRDTFSYEQYF.